This T cell receptor (beta chain) was recovered during a study of CD4+ T cells in melanoma. Whole-study results and caveats: A reported correlation linked neoantigen-specific CD4+ T cells to CD8+, macrophage and B cell function.

Germline lookup yields CDR1 SQVTM and CDR2 ANQGSEA. This CDR3 contains 14 residues. J gave up 4 bases and V 4 bases, and 4 bases lay outside the gene matches. On this clone: Its matching antigen is unknown.

Repertoires were generated with immunoSEQ multiplex PCR, while TCRdb's copy carries only in-frame clones and drops some. The sample consists of 18,000 or so clones, 65% to 85% of them appearing once. The TCR originated in a human donor with melanoma. V usage is TRBV29-1 and J usage is TRBJ2-1; 10 bases match TRBD2. The sample consisted of cells from a culture (not recorded whether cultured in vitro). CDR3 region: CSVVLLAGYNEQFF. In DNA form, the CDR3 reads TGCAGCGTTGTACTACTAGCGGGGTACAATGAGCAGTTCTTC.